The 19 T cell receptor beta chains below all came from one sample that was sequenced in a study of CD8 T cells in ankylosing spondylitis. MiXCR, applied by TCRdb to the 5' RACE reads, yields one record per CDR3 protein. Counted here are 380,000 or so distinct CDR3 sequences, roughly 22% occurring once; the ten biggest clones make up roughly 13%. Sequencing was done on a sample of blood, either unsorted or a sorted T cell fraction (not recorded which). The receptors shown here come from a male donor with ankylosing spondylitis or in good health (not recorded which).

This clonotype was found a few times. The V and J genes are TRBV12-3 or TRBV12-4 and TRBJ2-2, with unresolved D. Deletions cut 3 bases from V and 1 base from J, with 9 bases between. The CDR3 length is 15 residues. DNA of the CDR3: TGTGCCAGCAGTTTGTTTCCGGTGAACACCGGGGAGCTGTTTTTT. Translating it yields CASSLFPVNTGELFF.

This clonotype was found a few times. The chain carries TRBV6-6 and TRBJ2-7; 7 bases line up with TRBD1. The germline V gene has CDR1 MNHNY and CDR2 SVGAGI (reference sequence). The trim removed 7 bases at V and 7 bases at J, leaving 7 bases unmatched. The CDR3 has 12 amino acids. The CDR3, as DNA: TGTGCCAGCAACCCGACAGGGCTTGAGCAGTACTTC. It specifies CASNPTGLEQYF.

This clonotype was detected only once. The chain uses TRBV11-2 and TRBJ1-2; 8 positions match TRBD1. Germline CDR1 is SGHAT and CDR2 is FQNNGV. The junction had 1 base not matched to a gene; V was cut back by 2 bases and J by 8 bases. CDR3 length equals 12 residues. CDR3 nucleotides: TGTGCCAGCAGCTTAACAGGGGGAGGCTACACCTTC. It translates to CASSLTGGGYTF.

V is TRBV25-1 and J is TRBJ2-7; D uncertain. Trimming left V 4 bases short and J 3 bases short, with 13 bases between. Germline values: CDR1 MGHDK, CDR2 SYGVNS. This CDR3 has 14 amino acids. The CDR3 here is CASSGGDSYYEQYF. As DNA, the CDR3 is TGTGCCAGCAGTGGTGGTGACTCTTACTACGAGCAGTACTTC.

The chain employs TRBV12-3 or TRBV12-4 and TRBJ2-2, with D tentatively TRBD2 (8 bases). Trimming removed 6 bases from V and 5 bases from J, with 22 bases in between. CDR3 length: 17 residues. For the CDR3, the DNA is TGTGCCAGCAGCCGCACTTACGGGAGGGGGCAAACCGGGGAGCTGTTTTTT. Encoded protein: CASSRTYGRGQTGELFF.

The rearrangement links TRBV21-1 to TRBJ2-6; the table names TRBD1, a call not compared with the DNA. TRBV21-1 constitutes a pseudogene. CDR3 length equals 12 residues. Here the CDR3 DNA reads TGTGCCAGCAGCCATCACACAGGGAACCTGACTTTC. This encodes CASSHHTGNLTF.

V gene TRBV7-9 combines with J gene TRBJ1-6, with 8 bases aligning to TRBD1. Germline V gene data show CDR1 as SEHNR and CDR2 as FQNEAQ (reference sequence). This CDR3 spans 15 amino acids. J gave up 8 bases and V 5 bases, and 8 bases lay outside the gene matches. CDR3 loop: CASSPRGTGYSPLHF. DNA of the CDR3: TGTGCCAGCAGCCCGAGGGGGACAGGTTATTCACCCCTCCACTTT.

In its sample, this clonotype was seen many times. The chain joins TRBV12-3 or TRBV12-4 to TRBJ2-7; 9 bases are a match to TRBD1. This CDR3 is 11 amino acids long. Trimming at V came to 10 bases and at J to 5 bases, leaving 3 bases not matched to a gene. In nucleotides, the CDR3 is TGTGCCAAAGGACAGGGGAACGAGCAGTACTTC. It encodes CAKGQGNEQYF.

This clonotype was picked up a small number of times. This chain links TRBV7-7 with TRBJ2-3; D not certain. Trimming removed 5 bases from V and 3 bases from J, with 15 bases in between. There are 15 residues in the CDR3. Germline-derived CDR1 and CDR2 are SSHAT and FNYEAQ (reference sequence). Written as DNA, the CDR3 is TGTGCCAGCAGCCTGACGATCGACGCTACAGATACGCAGTATTTT. It specifies CASSLTIDATDTQYF.

The gene calls are TRBV2 and TRBJ1-2, with a possible D match to TRBD1 (5 bases). Germline V gene sequence: CDR1 SNHLY, CDR2 FYNNEI. Trimming removed 4 bases at V and 5 bases at J, with 11 bases between. The CDR3 runs 13 residues. The CDR3 region has the DNA TGTGCCAGCAGTGGGCTCGGGGGATATGGCTACACCTTC. The encoded protein is CASSGLGGYGYTF.

This clonotype was recorded at least ten times. The chain is built from TRBV12-3 or TRBV12-4 and TRBJ2-7, with D maybe TRBD1 (5 bases). This CDR3 is 16 amino acids long. Trimming took off 2 bases at V and 0 bases at J, with 14 bases between the two ends. This CDR3 reads CASSLFWPGNSYEQYF. The CDR3 coding sequence is TGTGCCAGCAGTTTATTTTGGCCAGGGAACTCCTACGAGCAGTACTTC.

The rearrangement links TRBV9 to TRBJ2-7, with 9 bases lining up with TRBD2. The junction had 3 bases not matched to a gene; V was cut back by 0 bases and J by 2 bases. Germline V gene lookup returns CDR1 SGDLS and CDR2 YYNGEE. CDR3 length equals 15 residues. DNA for the CDR3: TGTGCCAGCAGCGTAGAAGGCGGGGGGGCCTACGAGCAGTACTTC. Translating it yields CASSVEGGGAYEQYF.

The V gene is TRBV6-1, the J gene TRBJ2-2; 10 nucleotides line up with TRBD2. V lost 10 bases to trimming and J lost 2 bases; unmatched junction nucleotides: 10. Germline assignment: CDR1 MNHNS and CDR2 SASEGT. The CDR3 contains 16 residues. The CDR3 loop reads CATTPQRGGNTGELFF. DNA for the CDR3: TGTGCCACCACGCCCCAGCGGGGGGGAAACACCGGGGAGCTGTTTTTT.

In its sample, this clonotype was seen once. This may come from a read error, since a much larger clone is one base off. The rearrangement joins TRBV12-3 or TRBV12-4 to TRBJ2-1; 12 nucleotides match TRBD2. The CDR3 runs 14 residues. CDR3 amino acids: CDSSPGLAGDEQFF. The DNA of the CDR3 is TGTGACAGCAGTCCGGGACTAGCGGGCGATGAGCAGTTCTTC.

This clonotype came up a few times. CDR3 nucleotides: TGTGCCAGCAGCTGGGCAGGGGAGACCCAGTACTTC. Translating it yields CASSWAGETQYF. This chain uses TRBV11-2 with TRBJ2-5; tentative D call: TRBD1 (5 bases). The CDR3 is 12 amino acids. Germline values: CDR1 SGHAT, CDR2 FQNNGV. V gave up 4 bases and J gave up 5 bases, with 8 bases separating them. The whole variable domain, remainder taken from reference TRBV11-2 and TRBJ2-5, is EAGVAQSPRYKIIEKRQSVAFWCNPISGHATLYWYQQILGQGPKLLIQFQNNGVVDDSQLPKDRFSAERLKGVDSTLKIQPAKLEDSAVYLCASSWAGETQYFGPGTRLLVL.

The V and J genes are TRBV28 and TRBJ2-1, with D possibly TRBD2 on 5 matching bases. Trimming pared 6 bases from V and 0 bases from J, leaving 12 bases between. This CDR3 has 15 residues. CDR1 and CDR2 from the germline V gene are MDHEN and SYDVKM. In nucleotides, the CDR3 is TGTGCCAGCAGGACTACATACAGCTCCTACAATGAGCAGTTCTTC. The encoded protein is CASRTTYSSYNEQFF.

This clonotype was observed a few times. J is TRBJ2-5 and V is TRBV29-1, with 11 nucleotides matching TRBD2. The germline V gene encodes CDR1 SQVTM and CDR2 ANQGSEA. Germline trimming cut 4 bases from V and 3 bases from J; bases unmatched to any gene: 1. The CDR3 loop spans 13 amino acids. Here the CDR3 DNA reads TGCAGCGTTGGGGGACTAGCGGAAGAGACCCAGTACTTC. It translates to CSVGGLAEETQYF. The full variable domain, completed using reference TRBV29-1 and TRBJ2-5, is SAVISQKPSRDICQRGTSLTIQCQVDSQVTMMFWYRQQPGQSLTLIATANQGSEATYESGFVIDKFPISRPNLTFSTLTVSNMSPEDSSIYLCSVGGLAEETQYFGPGTRLLVL.

This clonotype was detected many times. The chain couples TRBV12-3 or TRBV12-4 to TRBJ2-5, with 7 bases that match TRBD2. CDR3 length: 16 amino acids. Germline trimming cut 4 bases from V and 1 base from J; bases unmatched to any gene: 9. The CDR3 bases are TGTGCCAGCAGTTCTCGGGCGGGGGTGTCCCAAGAGACCCAGTACTTC. The encoded protein is CASSSRAGVSQETQYF.

The chain is built from TRBV5-4 and TRBJ2-7, with D possibly being TRBD1 (6 bases). Germline CDR1 is SGHNT and CDR2 is YYREEE (reference sequence). Trimming removed 0 bases from V and 5 bases from J, with 15 bases in between. The CDR3 is 15 residues long. The CDR3 is CASSLDRVVFNEQYF. The CDR3 DNA reads TGTGCCAGCAGCTTGGACAGGGTGGTGTTCAACGAGCAGTACTTC.